The rows below give T cell receptor beta chains drawn from one sample of a study of OX40 agonist ivuxolimab in advanced cancers. Profiling relied on immunoSEQ multiplex PCR, and the TCRdb table lists in-frame clones only, not all of them. This sample has about 89,000 clones; 88% occur once, and the top ten carry about 0.31%. The sample consisted of CD4+ or CD8+ T cells sorted from blood, taken in a trial of the OX40 agonist ivuxolimab. The receptor set was obtained from an adult with an advanced solid tumor such as melanoma, head and neck, liver or kidney cancer. Both conserved end residues are trimmed from each CDR3. The order of the fields is CDR3 protein, J gene, V gene, CDR3 length.

CDR3 protein: ASSTRDRGLNYGYT
J gene: TRBJ1-2
V gene: TRBV11-2
CDR3 length: 14

CDR3 protein: ASRLPTWGAQDYGYT
J gene: TRBJ1-2
V gene: TRBV7-2
CDR3 length: 15

CDR3 protein: ASTQGGIGYEQY
J gene: TRBJ2-7
V gene: TRBV7-2
CDR3 length: 12

CDR3 protein: AWSKDYGQY
J gene: TRBJ2-7
V gene: TRBV30
CDR3 length: 9

CDR3 protein: ASSQEGQGFGEQY
J gene: TRBJ2-7
V gene: TRBV4-1
CDR3 length: 13

CDR3 protein: ASSEERGLNTDTQY
J gene: TRBJ2-3
V gene: TRBV2
CDR3 length: 14

CDR3 protein: ASSQGQGGYNEQF
J gene: TRBJ2-1
V gene: TRBV11-1
CDR3 length: 13

CDR3 protein: ASRGRSYEQY
J gene: TRBJ2-7
V gene: TRBV6-1
CDR3 length: 10

CDR3 protein: ASSLVGVVETQY
J gene: TRBJ2-5
V gene: TRBV13
CDR3 length: 12

CDR3 protein: ASSLTGSQTDTQY
J gene: TRBJ2-3
V gene: TRBV5-5
CDR3 length: 13

CDR3 protein: ASSELTSGGPTDTQY
J gene: TRBJ2-3
V gene: TRBV25-1
CDR3 length: 15

CDR3 protein: ASSSKGPAETQY
J gene: TRBJ2-5
V gene: TRBV21-1
CDR3 length: 12

CDR3 protein: ATSRVVSGGGYEQY
J gene: TRBJ2-7
V gene: TRBV15
CDR3 length: 14

CDR3 protein: ASGFSGGGLGETQY
J gene: TRBJ2-5
V gene: TRBV12-5
CDR3 length: 14

CDR3 protein: ASSIYVGTGKETQY
J gene: TRBJ2-5
V gene: TRBV19
CDR3 length: 14

CDR3 protein: ASSAAGNSNQPQH
J gene: TRBJ1-5
V gene: TRBV2
CDR3 length: 13

CDR3 protein: ATSRGGQGTDTQY
J gene: TRBJ2-3
V gene: TRBV15
CDR3 length: 13

CDR3 protein: ASSSSELATQY
J gene: TRBJ2-5
V gene: TRBV6-6
CDR3 length: 11

CDR3 protein: ASSQGTIDSPLH
J gene: TRBJ1-6
V gene: TRBV5-1
CDR3 length: 12

CDR3 protein: ASRARADTQY
J gene: TRBJ2-3
V gene: TRBV19
CDR3 length: 10

CDR3 protein: ASSLWTDQETQY
J gene: TRBJ2-5
V gene: TRBV5-1
CDR3 length: 12

CDR3 protein: ASSQSRYLPGYT
J gene: TRBJ1-2
V gene: TRBV23-1
CDR3 length: 12

CDR3 protein: ASSFISASGGVFTDTQY
J gene: TRBJ2-3
V gene: TRBV11-2
CDR3 length: 17

CDR3 protein: SVDESGGSRQY
J gene: TRBJ2-7
V gene: TRBV29-1
CDR3 length: 11

CDR3 protein: ASSLTGVYSNQPQH
J gene: TRBJ1-5
V gene: TRBV27
CDR3 length: 14

CDR3 protein: ASSFGRGVTGELF
J gene: TRBJ2-2
V gene: TRBV5-1
CDR3 length: 13

CDR3 protein: ATSPRQGDQPQH
J gene: TRBJ1-5
V gene: TRBV15
CDR3 length: 12

CDR3 protein: ASSPLAPGSGDEQY
J gene: TRBJ2-7
V gene: TRBV28
CDR3 length: 14

CDR3 protein: ASSVGGGKLF
J gene: TRBJ1-4
V gene: TRBV9
CDR3 length: 10

CDR3 protein: ASSPPNRGLGGANVLT
J gene: TRBJ2-6
V gene: TRBV18
CDR3 length: 16

CDR3 protein: ASSPSGLADNEQF
J gene: TRBJ2-1
V gene: TRBV5-6
CDR3 length: 13

CDR3 protein: ASSEQGWAMETQY
J gene: TRBJ2-5
V gene: TRBV19
CDR3 length: 13

CDR3 protein: ASSPSRAGNEQF
J gene: TRBJ2-1
V gene: TRBV6-5
CDR3 length: 12

CDR3 protein: ASSSNSGGATDTQY
J gene: TRBJ2-3
V gene: TRBV4-3
CDR3 length: 14

CDR3 protein: AIRRGPQDPGEQY
J gene: TRBJ2-7
V gene: TRBV6-1
CDR3 length: 13

CDR3 protein: ASSEVGVSQETQY
J gene: TRBJ2-5
V gene: TRBV2
CDR3 length: 13

CDR3 protein: ARSSKSQGDYGYT
J gene: TRBJ1-2
V gene: TRBV5-3
CDR3 length: 13

CDR3 protein: ASSTADMSFYGYT
J gene: TRBJ1-2
V gene: TRBV25-1
CDR3 length: 13

CDR3 protein: ASSGIGTGSYEQY
J gene: TRBJ2-7
V gene: TRBV10-1
CDR3 length: 13

CDR3 protein: ASSQGSGGVGGEDTQY
J gene: TRBJ2-3
V gene: TRBV4-3
CDR3 length: 16

CDR3 protein: ASSQDENGYT
J gene: TRBJ1-2
V gene: TRBV4-1
CDR3 length: 10

CDR3 protein: ASSVRSGGSYEQY
J gene: TRBJ2-7
V gene: TRBV9
CDR3 length: 13

CDR3 protein: ASSSDSFNEKLF
J gene: TRBJ1-4
V gene: TRBV7-8
CDR3 length: 12

CDR3 protein: ASSQEGGLGEAF
J gene: TRBJ1-1
V gene: TRBV4-3
CDR3 length: 12

CDR3 protein: ASSLPFQETQY
J gene: TRBJ2-5
V gene: TRBV28
CDR3 length: 11

CDR3 protein: ASSRTGTGARDTQY
J gene: TRBJ2-3
V gene: TRBV5-4
CDR3 length: 14

CDR3 protein: ASSYSTGRSTGELF
J gene: TRBJ2-2
V gene: TRBV6-5
CDR3 length: 14

CDR3 protein: ASRVTLVPSEQY
J gene: TRBJ2-7
V gene: TRBV6-1
CDR3 length: 12

CDR3 protein: ASTPRQSIKNIQY
J gene: TRBJ2-4
V gene: TRBV10-2
CDR3 length: 13

CDR3 protein: ASSEMGPTGELF
J gene: TRBJ2-2
V gene: TRBV6-1
CDR3 length: 12

CDR3 protein: AWTASGGAIYNEQF
J gene: TRBJ2-1
V gene: TRBV30
CDR3 length: 14

CDR3 protein: ASSLRGGRTDTQY
J gene: TRBJ2-3
V gene: TRBV7-3
CDR3 length: 13

CDR3 protein: SARGGGEQY
J gene: TRBJ2-7
V gene: TRBV20-1
CDR3 length: 9

CDR3 protein: ASSLRLAGFDTQY
J gene: TRBJ2-3
V gene: TRBV7-8
CDR3 length: 13

CDR3 protein: ASSPAGTGVSYEQY
J gene: TRBJ2-7
V gene: TRBV18
CDR3 length: 14

CDR3 protein: ASNHPSGGIYEQY
J gene: TRBJ2-7
V gene: TRBV19
CDR3 length: 13

CDR3 protein: ASSSRRGYEQY
J gene: TRBJ2-7
V gene: TRBV7-2
CDR3 length: 11

CDR3 protein: ASSRNGQSPTSYEQY
J gene: TRBJ2-7
V gene: TRBV27
CDR3 length: 15

CDR3 protein: ASSYVRNEKLF
J gene: TRBJ1-4
V gene: TRBV6-5
CDR3 length: 11